These 13 T cell receptor beta chains originate from one sample sequenced in a study of T cells in Graves' hyperthyroidism and ophthalmopathy. The TCR beta CDR3 regions underwent amplification using RNA transcripts as the source. The TCR CDR3 was amplified in a first-round RT-PCR using the HTBI primer set. MiXCR, run by TCRdb on the multiplex PCR reads, gives a single entry per CDR3 protein. The sample consists of more than 300,000 distinct CDR3 sequences, about 17% of them appearing once. Source material: blood. Receptors were obtained from a woman in her 30s with Graves' hyperthyroidism that later progressed to Graves' ophthalmopathy.

A single count supports this clonotype. V gene TRBV15 combines with J gene TRBJ2-3; no clear D. The V gene lost 5 bases and the J gene lost 2 bases, with 8 bases spanning the gap. Germline CDR1 is LNHNV and CDR2 is YYDKDF (reference sequence). The CDR3 covers 13 residues. The CDR3 DNA is TGTGCCACCAGCGACCAAACCACAGATACGCAGTATTTT. This sequence encodes CATSDQTTDTQYF.

Many counts were recorded for this clonotype. The chain couples TRBV6-1 to TRBJ2-5; D remains unclear. The CDR3 sequence is 14 residues long. V lost 4 bases and J 2 bases, leaving 11 bases between the germline ends. Germline V gene sequence: CDR1 MNHNS, CDR2 SASEGT. The CDR3: CASSVGHSQETQYF. DNA for the CDR3: TGTGCCAGCAGTGTCGGGCATTCACAAGAGACCCAGTACTTC.

This clonotype was seen repeatedly, ten times or more. The CDR3 spells CSVDPDTSSTDTQYF. In DNA form, the CDR3 reads TGCAGCGTTGATCCGGACACCTCTAGCACAGATACGCAGTATTTT. V gene TRBV29-1 combines with J gene TRBJ2-3; a possible D gene is TRBD1 (5 bases). Germline-derived CDR1 and CDR2 are SQVTM and ANQGSEA. V was cut by 3 bases and J by 0 bases, with 13 bases left in between. This CDR3 contains 15 residues.

This clonotype appeared a few times. The chain employs TRBV12-3 or TRBV12-4 and TRBJ2-3; TRBD1 matches 8 bases. This CDR3 region has 11 residues. V shed 4 bases, J shed 12 bases, and the junction held 3 bases outside the gene matches. CDR3 bases: TGTGCCAGCAGTTCCAGGGGGCATCAGTATTTT. Translated, it gives CASSSRGHQYF.

In its sample, this clonotype was seen a few times. This chain connects TRBV28 to TRBJ1-1; 9 nucleotides line up with TRBD1. V lost 5 bases, J lost 3 bases, and 10 bases stayed unmatched. The CDR3 covers 16 residues. Germline V CDR1 and CDR2: MDHEN, SYDVKM. DNA of the CDR3: TGTGCCAGCAGTCCCCGTGGGACAGGGACGTACACTGAAGCTTTCTTT. Its protein is CASSPRGTGTYTEAFF. Drawing the rest from reference TRBV28 and TRBJ1-1, the complete variable domain is DVKVTQSSRYLVKRTGEKVFLECVQDMDHENMFWYRQDPGLGLRLIYFSYDVKMKEKGDIPEGYSVSREKKERFSLILESASTNQTSMYLCASSPRGTGTYTEAFFGQGTRLTVV.

This clonotype was picked up many times. The chain is built from TRBV10-3 and TRBJ2-3, with 10 bases aligning to TRBD2. The V gene end was trimmed by 0 bases and the J gene end by 0 bases; junction bases not matched to a gene: 6. Germline lookup yields CDR1 ENHRY and CDR2 SYGVKD. The CDR3 runs to 18 residues. DNA for the CDR3: TGTGCCATCAGTGAGTCTGGGCTAGCGGGGGCTAGCACAGATACGCAGTATTTT. Protein: CAISESGLAGASTDTQYF.

This clonotype was picked up a small number of times. The genes are TRBV6-1 and TRBJ2-1; no reliable D call. Germline loops: CDR1 MNHNS, CDR2 SASEGT. The V and J ends lost 8 bases and 0 bases respectively, with 14 bases between them. CDR3 length: 15 residues. DNA of the CDR3: TGTGCCAGCTCCCCCCTATCGAGCTCCTACAATGAGCAGTTCTTC. It codes for CASSPLSSSYNEQFF.

This clonotype was detected ten times or more. The chain recombines TRBV2 with TRBJ2-1, with D uncertain. Trimming stripped 3 bases from V and 3 bases from J, with 12 bases between. This CDR3 contains 15 residues. Germline assignment: CDR1 SNHLY and CDR2 FYNNEI. This CDR3 is CASSEGAEIYNEQFF. The CDR3 bases are TGTGCCAGCAGTGAGGGCGCGGAGATCTACAATGAGCAGTTCTTC.

Ten or more counts support this clonotype. The chain employs TRBV2 and TRBJ2-5, with D perhaps matching TRBD2 (5 bases). This CDR3 is 15 amino acids long. Trimming left V 4 bases short and J 1 base short, with 13 bases between. Germline V gives CDR1 SNHLY, CDR2 FYNNEI. CDR3 residues: CASSGGTGSQETQYF. In DNA, the CDR3 is TGTGCCAGCAGTGGGGGAACGGGGAGCCAAGAGACCCAGTACTTC.

The rearrangement joins TRBV29-1 to TRBJ1-1; a weak D match, TRBD1 (5 bases). The CDR3 runs to 12 residues. The V and J ends lost 4 bases and 4 bases respectively, with 10 bases between them. Germline V gene data show CDR1 as SQVTM and CDR2 as ANQGSEA. The chain's CDR3 is CSVAGGGTEAFF. The CDR3 nucleotides are TGCAGCGTTGCTGGGGGGGGCACTGAAGCTTTCTTT.

This clonotype was detected many times. The rearrangement uses TRBV20-1 and TRBJ2-1; D call uncertain. Germline V gives CDR1 DFQATT, CDR2 SNEGSKA (reference sequence). This CDR3 has 14 amino acids. V dropped 1 base and J dropped 6 bases, with 13 bases sitting between them. CDR3 in amino acids: CSARVGSYANEQFF. CDR3 bases: TGCAGTGCTAGAGTAGGGTCTTATGCCAATGAGCAGTTCTTC.

This clonotype appeared many times. The chain recombines TRBV20-1 with TRBJ2-3; 8 bases line up with TRBD2. The CDR3 has 16 amino acids. CDR1 is DFQATT, CDR2 SNEGSKA, per germline (reference sequence). Trimming at V came to 3 bases and at J to 1 base, leaving 9 bases not matched to a gene. The CDR3 bases are TGCAGTGCTAGTACCCTTACTAGCGGACGCACAGATACGCAGTATTTT. Protein sequence: CSASTLTSGRTDTQYF.

This clonotype was recorded many times. V and J are TRBV10-1 and TRBJ2-3; TRBD2 agrees at 7 bases. J was trimmed by 4 bases and V by 2 bases; bases with no gene match: 3. The CDR3 runs 14 residues. Per germline, CDR1 WNHNN and CDR2 SYGVQD (reference sequence). The CDR3 DNA reads TGCGCCAGCAGTGAGAGTCGGGAGGCAGATACGCAGTATTTT. Its translation is CASSESREADTQYF.